This TCR beta chain appears in the sequencing data of a study of cytomegalovirus exposure and HLA in healthy donors. Both 60 Vbeta primers and 13 Jbeta primers went into the PCR. The table came from immunoSEQ multiplex PCR; TCRdb's copy has only in-frame clones and leaves some out. The data hold about 120,000 clones, with approximately 80% observed a single time. Trimming stripped 0 bases from V and 5 bases from J, with 19 bases between. CDR3 length equals 17 residues. CDR1 and CDR2 from the germline V gene are LGHNA and YNFKEQ. The rearrangement links TRBV4-2 to TRBJ1-1; perhaps TRBD1 as D (6 bases). Sequencing was carried out using PBMCs. The receptor's source is a human donor in good health. In DNA, the CDR3 is TGTGCCAGCAGCCAAGATAGGGCAGAGGGGGAAACAACTGAAGCTTTCTTT. It is translated as CASSQDRAEGETTEAFF.